Each of the 30 T cell receptor beta chains below was sequenced from the same sample in a study of shared clonotypes between healthy human individuals. The protocol was immunoSEQ multiplex PCR, while the TCRdb copy is restricted to in-frame clones and leaves out a portion. The data show roughly 1,000,000 clones, around 78% seen once. Material for sequencing was memory CD4+ T cells from PBMCs. Subset noted: CD45RA-negative fraction. The receptors stem from a man aged 18 to 30 in good health. Some clones in this sample may be carry-over from other donors' samples.

The V gene is TRBV6-1, the J gene TRBJ1-5; 7 nucleotides align to TRBD1. The CDR3 covers 14 residues. Germline CDR1 MNHNS, CDR2 SASEGT. The V and J ends lost 7 bases and 1 base, in that order; junction bases with no gene match: 4. CDR3 DNA: TGTGCCAGCACCCAGGGACAGAGCAATCAGCCCCAGCATTTT. Its translation: CASTQGQSNQPQHF.

The gene calls are TRBV30 and TRBJ1-5; possible D gene TRBD1, 6 bases. V dropped 0 bases and J dropped 5 bases, with 17 bases sitting between them. Germline V gene lookup returns CDR1 GTSNPN and CDR2 SVGIG (reference sequence). This CDR3 region has 16 residues. CDR3 bases: TGTGCCTGGAGTGTACCGGTCCTCAGGGGCGATCAGCCCCAGCATTTT. It yields the protein CAWSVPVLRGDQPQHF.

This rearrangement joins TRBV5-1 to TRBJ1-2, with a possible D match to TRBD1 (5 bases). The CDR3 extends over 13 amino acids. V was clipped by 0 bases and J by 3 bases, with 6 bases between them. Germline V lookup: CDR1 SGHRS, CDR2 YFSETQ. The CDR3 region is CASSLEGYYGYTF. The CDR3 bases are TGCGCCAGCAGCTTGGAGGGGTACTATGGCTACACCTTC.

The V gene is TRBV4-1, the J gene TRBJ1-1; D gene uncertain. Germline CDR1 reads MGHRA; CDR2 reads YSYEKL. Trimming cost V 0 bases and J 5 bases, with 22 bases left between them. This CDR3 is 18 amino acids long. The CDR3 loop is CASSQEWRVGLWRTEAFF. The CDR3 coding sequence is TGCGCCAGCAGCCAAGAATGGAGGGTGGGCCTATGGCGGACTGAAGCTTTCTTT.

The V gene is TRBV5-1, the J gene TRBJ2-7, with 16 bases identical to TRBD2. This CDR3 has 17 residues. J gave up 1 base and V 4 bases, and 5 bases lay outside the gene matches. Germline values: CDR1 SGHRS, CDR2 YFSETQ. The CDR3 bases are TGCGCCAGCAGCCCCCTGGGACTAGCGGGAGGGTCCTACGAGCAGTACTTC. Encoded protein: CASSPLGLAGGSYEQYF.

The chain is built from TRBV5-1 and TRBJ1-1, with a weak D call TRBD1 (6 bases). CDR3 size: 15 residues. V gave up 0 bases and J gave up 1 base, with 10 bases separating them. Germline CDR1 is SGHRS and CDR2 is YFSETQ. DNA for the CDR3: TGCGCCAGCAGCTTGGAGGCAGGGGCGAACACTGAAGCTTTCTTT. This gives the protein CASSLEAGANTEAFF.

The rearrangement links TRBV5-1 to TRBJ2-7, with a possible D match to TRBD1 (6 bases). The CDR3 spans 15 residues. Germline V lookup: CDR1 SGHRS, CDR2 YFSETQ. V was cut by 4 bases and J by 0 bases, with 14 bases left in between. CDR3: CASSPLQGYSYEQYF. CDR3 nucleotide sequence: TGCGCCAGCAGCCCCTTGCAGGGGTACTCCTACGAGCAGTACTTC.

The rearrangement uses TRBV27 and TRBJ2-1; 8 nucleotides match TRBD2. Germline trimming cut 7 bases from V and 6 bases from J; bases unmatched to any gene: 14. The CDR3 consists of 16 residues. Germline CDR1 reads MNHEY; CDR2 reads SMNVEV (reference sequence). CDR3 nucleotide sequence: TGTGCCAGCAAACCTTCACTAGCGGCGACCCTCAATGAGCAGTTCTTC. This encodes CASKPSLAATLNEQFF.

This clone has just a few counts. J is TRBJ2-7 and V is TRBV7-2, with 7 nucleotides matching TRBD1. The V and J ends lost 4 bases and 8 bases, in that order; junction bases with no gene match: 14. CDR1 and CDR2 from the germline V gene are SGHTA and FQGNSA. There are 15 residues in the CDR3. CDR3 sequence reads: CASSSQGQPTEQQYF. The CDR3 DNA reads TGTGCCAGCAGCTCACAGGGACAGCCTACGGAGCAGCAGTACTTC.

J is TRBJ1-2 and V is TRBV29-1; D remains ambiguous. Germline CDR1 SQVTM, CDR2 ANQGSEA. The CDR3 runs to 16 residues. Trimming stripped 3 bases from V and 2 bases from J, with 19 bases between. CDR3 DNA sequence: TGCAGCGTTGATTCTCAGGAGGGCGCGGGGAACTATGGCTACACCTTC. Protein product: CSVDSQEGAGNYGYTF.

The chain recombines TRBV5-4 with TRBJ1-2, with D unresolved. CDR1 and CDR2 (germline): SGHNT, YYREEE (reference sequence). This CDR3 is 12 amino acids long. V lost 0 bases, J lost 6 bases, and 6 bases lay in between. The CDR3 coding sequence is TGTGCCAGCAGCTTGGCCGGGGATGGCTACACCTTC. Translating it yields CASSLAGDGYTF.

V gene TRBV2 combines with J gene TRBJ2-5; 10 nucleotides line up with TRBD1. Looked up from germline, CDR1 is SNHLY and CDR2 is FYNNEI. The CDR3 has 15 amino acids. V gave up 5 bases and J gave up 4 bases; unmatched junction bases: 7. The CDR3 region is CASSSDRGRTETQYF. The CDR3 nucleotides read TGTGCCAGCAGTTCTGACAGGGGGCGAACAGAGACCCAGTACTTC.

The rearrangement links TRBV18 to TRBJ2-3; TRBD2 is a possible D gene (6 bases). Trimming took off 3 bases at V and 4 bases at J, with 11 bases between the two ends. The CDR3 consists of 14 residues. The germline gives CDR1 KGHSH, CDR2 LQKENI. CDR3 in DNA: TGTGCCAGCTCACCTCCCTCTAGCGCAGATACGCAGTATTTT. It is translated as CASSPPSSADTQYF.

Only a few counts were recorded for this clone. The rearrangement links TRBV6-5 to TRBJ1-2; maybe TRBD1 (6 bases). CDR3 size: 13 residues. Trimming pared 0 bases from V and 8 bases from J, leaving 10 bases between. Per germline, CDR1 MNHEY and CDR2 SVGAGI. CDR3 sequence reads: CASSYSGARGYTF. The DNA of the CDR3 is TGTGCCAGCAGTTACTCGGGGGCGCGGGGCTACACCTTC.

The chain employs TRBV10-3 and TRBJ2-7; possibly TRBD2 for D (5 bases). V was cut by 7 bases and J by 3 bases, with 10 bases left in between. Germline-derived CDR1 and CDR2 are ENHRY and SYGVKD. The CDR3 consists of 12 residues. This CDR3 is CAINWGDYEQYF. Written as DNA, the CDR3 is TGTGCCATCAACTGGGGAGACTACGAGCAGTACTTC.

The chain has TRBV5-1 and TRBJ2-7; either TRBD1 or TRBD2 may supply D (5 bases each). The CDR3 has 13 residues. Germline lookup yields CDR1 SGHRS and CDR2 YFSETQ. V lost 0 bases and J 7 bases, leaving 11 bases between the germline ends. Here the CDR3 reads CASSLGGYWEQYF. The CDR3 DNA reads as TGCGCCAGCAGCTTGGGGGGGTACTGGGAGCAGTACTTC.

V gene TRBV5-1 combines with J gene TRBJ2-1; TRBD2 agrees at 8 bases. Unmatched junction bases numbered 5, after V lost 5 bases and J lost 10 bases. The CDR3 sequence is 12 residues long. The germline gives CDR1 SGHRS, CDR2 YFSETQ. This CDR3 reads CASSFGGREQFF. In nucleotides, the CDR3 is TGCGCCAGCAGTTTCGGCGGGAGGGAGCAGTTCTTC.

The chain links TRBV6-6 to TRBJ2-7, with TRBD2 as a possible D gene (5 bases). V lost 4 bases to trimming and J lost 7 bases, with 8 bases between them. The CDR3 loop spans 11 amino acids. The germline V gene has CDR1 MNHNY and CDR2 SVGAGI (reference sequence). The CDR3 reads CASSSGIEQYF. The CDR3 DNA sequence: TGTGCCAGCAGTTCCGGGATTGAGCAGTACTTC.

This clone was seen at least ten times. Other DNA sequences in this sample translate to the same CDR3. This chain uses TRBV28 with TRBJ2-7; TRBD2 matches 8 bases. The CDR3 has 13 amino acids. Germline V lookup: CDR1 MDHEN, CDR2 SYDVKM. J lost 4 bases, V lost 4 bases, and 3 bases had no gene match. CDR3 protein: CASSSTSGYEQYF. The CDR3 nucleotides are TGTGCCAGCAGTTCTACTAGCGGATACGAGCAGTACTTC. Full variable domain (rest looked up from reference TRBV28 and TRBJ2-7): DVKVTQSSRYLVKRTGEKVFLECVQDMDHENMFWYRQDPGLGLRLIYFSYDVKMKEKGDIPEGYSVSREKKERFSLILESASTNQTSMYLCASSSTSGYEQYFGPGTRLTVT.

The chain joins TRBV11-3 to TRBJ2-1, with D tentatively TRBD1 or TRBD2 (5 bases each). With 3 bases removed from V and 0 bases from J, the gap between germline ends came to 9 bases. This CDR3 has 15 amino acids. The germline V gene has CDR1 SGHNT and CDR2 YENEEA. The CDR3 spells CASSFGGPSYNEQFF. The CDR3 region has the DNA TGTGCCAGCAGCTTTGGGGGACCCTCCTACAATGAGCAGTTCTTC.

There are a few counts of this clone. The V gene is TRBV6-1, the J gene TRBJ2-7; the match to TRBD2 covers 9 bases. After removal of 2 bases from V and 5 bases from J, the junction contained 10 bases not matched to a gene. The CDR3 contains 16 residues. The germline CDR1 and CDR2 sequences are MNHNS and SASEGT. CDR3 DNA: TGTGCCAGCAGTGAAATGGGCGGGAGGGTCTATAACGAGCAGTACTTC. Amino acid sequence: CASSEMGGRVYNEQYF.

The chain is built from TRBV10-3 and TRBJ2-1; TRBD2 matches 11 bases. CDR3 length equals 16 residues. CDR1 and CDR2 from the germline V gene are ENHRY and SYGVKD. The J segment lost 7 bases and the V segment lost 4 bases, leaving 9 bases of the junction unmatched. The CDR3 DNA sequence: TGTGCCATCAGTGGTAAACTAGCGGGAGATCAGAATGAGCAGTTCTTC. This codes for CAISGKLAGDQNEQFF.

The genes are TRBV28 and TRBJ2-7; 7 nucleotides agree with TRBD2. This CDR3 spans 12 amino acids. V was pared by 7 bases and J by 3 bases, with 3 bases of the junction left unmatched. CDR1 and CDR2 from the germline V gene are MDHEN and SYDVKM. CDR3 loop: CASTPGGYEQYF. CDR3 sequence (DNA): TGTGCCAGCACTCCGGGGGGCTACGAGCAGTACTTC.

This clone was found once. The J gene is TRBJ1-2, the V gene TRBV5-1; maybe TRBD1 (5 bases). Germline CDR1 SGHRS, CDR2 YFSETQ. This CDR3 has 13 amino acids. V was clipped by 0 bases and J by 8 bases, with 11 bases between them. The DNA of the CDR3 is TGCGCCAGCAGCTTGGGACAGTCGGGCGGCTACACCTTC. Translated, it gives CASSLGQSGGYTF.

The rearrangement joins TRBV10-1 to TRBJ2-7; D may match TRBD1 or TRBD2 (5 bases each). CDR1 and CDR2 from the germline V gene are WNHNN and SYGVQD (reference sequence). The CDR3 consists of 14 residues. Trimming removed 6 bases from V and 3 bases from J, with 15 bases in between. The CDR3 coding sequence is TGCGCCAGCAGCCCCGGGACCCCTTTCTACGAGCAGTACTTC. Translation: CASSPGTPFYEQYF.

This clone was recorded a few times. The chain links TRBV7-2 to TRBJ1-5; TRBD1 matches at 8 bases. The germline V gene has CDR1 SGHTA and CDR2 FQGNSA. The CDR3 loop spans 16 amino acids. Unmatched junction bases numbered 8, after V lost 1 base and J lost 6 bases. The chain's CDR3 is CASSLGRTGLGQPQHF. CDR3 sequence (DNA): TGTGCCAGCAGCTTAGGAAGGACAGGGCTTGGTCAGCCCCAGCATTTT.

The chain joins TRBV5-4 to TRBJ2-5; 13 positions agree with TRBD2. The CDR3 covers 16 residues. Germline CDR1 SGHNT, CDR2 YYREEE (reference sequence). V shed 5 bases and J 2 bases; nucleotides not matched to a gene: 6. CDR3 in amino acids: CASSRRTSGRQETQYF. DNA of the CDR3: TGTGCCAGCAGTCGGAGGACTAGCGGGAGACAAGAGACCCAGTACTTC.

The chain joins TRBV13 to TRBJ1-1, with D tentatively TRBD1 (5 bases). Trimming took 3 bases from V and 1 from J, leaving 9 bases between them. Germline V gene sequence: CDR1 PRHDT, CDR2 FYEKMQ (reference sequence). CDR3 length: 14 residues. For the CDR3, the DNA is TGTGCCAGCAGCTTCCAGGGCCCGAACACTGAAGCTTTCTTT. Its translation is CASSFQGPNTEAFF.

CDR3 DNA: TGTGCCAGCAGGGGACAGTCTTCGGGCAATCAGCCCCAGCATTTT. Residues: CASRGQSSGNQPQHF. The chain has TRBV2 and TRBJ1-5; 7 positions agree with TRBD1. Germline V gene data show CDR1 as SNHLY and CDR2 as FYNNEI. Losses at the gene ends were 6 bases for V and 2 bases for J; bases not matched to a gene: 7. The CDR3 consists of 15 residues.

The gene calls are TRBV18 and TRBJ1-2; D is perhaps TRBD1 (6 bases). Germline CDR1 KGHSH, CDR2 LQKENI. The CDR3 is 17 residues long. V was pared by 3 bases and J by 7 bases, with 24 bases between. CDR3 protein: CASSPLGRGTTGPGYTF. In DNA, the CDR3 is TGTGCCAGCTCACCCCTCGGCAGGGGTACAACTGGCCCTGGCTACACCTTC.